The TCR beta chain described here comes from a study of blood T cell repertoires in COVID-19. In the study overall: The United States, Italy and Spain provided the acute and convalescent COVID-19 samples.

Method: immunoSEQ multiplex PCR; TCRdb's copy keeps in-frame clones and lacks some. The repertoire holds about 400,000 clones, with more than 80% as singletons. The CDR3 consists of 16 residues. Germline trimming cut 4 bases from V and 2 bases from J; bases unmatched to any gene: 5. The V gene's germline CDR1 is SGDLS and CDR2 YYNGEE. The genes are TRBV9 and TRBJ2-5; 13 nucleotides line up with TRBD2. Sequencing was carried out using peripheral blood. The clonotype originates from a man aged 35-49 years with acute or convalescent COVID-19. The CDR3, as DNA: TGTGCCAGCAGCCCGGGGGGACTAGCGGGGCAAGAGACCCAGTACTTC. Translated, it gives CASSPGGLAGQETQYF.